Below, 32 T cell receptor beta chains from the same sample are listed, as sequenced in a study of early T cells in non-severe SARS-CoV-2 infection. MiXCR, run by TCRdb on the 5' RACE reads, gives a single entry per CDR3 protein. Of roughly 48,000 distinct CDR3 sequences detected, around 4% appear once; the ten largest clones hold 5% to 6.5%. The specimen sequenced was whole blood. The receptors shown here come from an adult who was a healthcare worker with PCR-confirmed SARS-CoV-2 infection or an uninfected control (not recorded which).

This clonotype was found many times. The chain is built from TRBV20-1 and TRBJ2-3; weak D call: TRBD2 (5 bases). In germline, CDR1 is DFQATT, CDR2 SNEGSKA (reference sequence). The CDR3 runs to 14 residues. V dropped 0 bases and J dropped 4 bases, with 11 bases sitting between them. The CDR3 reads CSARDPRGPDTQYF. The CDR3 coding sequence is TGCAGTGCTAGAGATCCCCGAGGGCCAGATACGCAGTATTTT.

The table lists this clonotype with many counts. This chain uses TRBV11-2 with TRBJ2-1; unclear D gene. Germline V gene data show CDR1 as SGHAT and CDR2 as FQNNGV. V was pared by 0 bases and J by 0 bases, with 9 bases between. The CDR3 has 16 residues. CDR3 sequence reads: CASSLDTAASYNEQFF. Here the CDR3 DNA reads TGTGCCAGCAGCTTAGATACGGCTGCCTCCTACAATGAGCAGTTCTTC.

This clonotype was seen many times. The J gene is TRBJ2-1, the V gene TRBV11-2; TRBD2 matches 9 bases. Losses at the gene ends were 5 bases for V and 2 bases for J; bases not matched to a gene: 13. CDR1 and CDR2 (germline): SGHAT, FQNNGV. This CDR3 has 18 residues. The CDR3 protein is CASSPRGGAWFAYNEQFF. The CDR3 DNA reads TGTGCCAGCAGCCCGCGGGGGGGGGCCTGGTTCGCCTACAATGAGCAGTTCTTC.

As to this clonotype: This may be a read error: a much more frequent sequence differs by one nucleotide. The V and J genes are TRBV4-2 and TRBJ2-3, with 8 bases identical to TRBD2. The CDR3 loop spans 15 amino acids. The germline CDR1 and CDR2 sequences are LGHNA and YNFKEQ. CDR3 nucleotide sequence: TGTGTCAGCAGCCAAGGACTAGCTGGTCCAGATACGCAGTATTTT. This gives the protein CVSSQGLAGPDTQYF.

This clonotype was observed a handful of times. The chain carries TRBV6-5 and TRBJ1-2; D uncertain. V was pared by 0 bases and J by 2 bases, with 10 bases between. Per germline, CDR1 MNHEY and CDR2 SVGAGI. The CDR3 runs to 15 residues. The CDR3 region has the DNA TGTGCCAGCAGTTACTCAGCTGAACCCAACTATGGCTACACCTTC. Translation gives CASSYSAEPNYGYTF.

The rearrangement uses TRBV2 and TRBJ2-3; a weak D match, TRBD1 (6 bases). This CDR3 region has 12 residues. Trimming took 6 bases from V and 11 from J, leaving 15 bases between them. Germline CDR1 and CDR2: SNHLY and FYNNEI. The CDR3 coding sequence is TGTGCCAGCAGGGCTTACCTAGGGGGGCAGTATTTT. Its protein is CASRAYLGGQYF. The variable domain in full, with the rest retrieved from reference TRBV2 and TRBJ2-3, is EPEVTQTPSHQVTQMGQEVILRCVPISNHLYFYWYRQILGQKVEFLVSFYNNEISEKSEIFDDQFSVERPDGSNFTLKIRSTKLEDSAMYFCASRAYLGGQYFGPGTRLTVL.

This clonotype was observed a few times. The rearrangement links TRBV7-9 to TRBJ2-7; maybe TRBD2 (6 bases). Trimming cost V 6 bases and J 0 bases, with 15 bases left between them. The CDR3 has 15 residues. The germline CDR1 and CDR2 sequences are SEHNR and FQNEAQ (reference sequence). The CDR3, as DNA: TGTGCCAGCAGATCGAGTGGGACTGCCTCCTACGAGCAGTACTTC. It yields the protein CASRSSGTASYEQYF.

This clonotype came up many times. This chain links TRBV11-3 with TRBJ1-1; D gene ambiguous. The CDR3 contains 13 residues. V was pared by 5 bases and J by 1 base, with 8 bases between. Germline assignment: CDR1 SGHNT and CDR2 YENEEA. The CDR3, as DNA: TGTGCCAGCAGCCCAAGACCGAACACTGAAGCTTTCTTT. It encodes CASSPRPNTEAFF.

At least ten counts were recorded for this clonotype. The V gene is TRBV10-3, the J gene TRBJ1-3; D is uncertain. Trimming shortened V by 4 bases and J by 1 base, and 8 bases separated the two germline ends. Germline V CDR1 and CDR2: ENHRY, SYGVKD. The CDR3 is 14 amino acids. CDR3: CAISGWSSGNTIYF. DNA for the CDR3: TGTGCCATCAGTGGTTGGTCTTCTGGAAACACCATATATTTT.

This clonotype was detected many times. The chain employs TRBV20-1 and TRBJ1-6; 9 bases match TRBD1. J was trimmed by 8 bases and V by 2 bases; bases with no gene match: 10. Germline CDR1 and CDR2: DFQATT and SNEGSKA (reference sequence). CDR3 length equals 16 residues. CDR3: CSARLGQGKRDSPLHF. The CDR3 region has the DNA TGCAGTGCTAGACTTGGACAGGGGAAGCGAGATTCACCCCTCCACTTT.

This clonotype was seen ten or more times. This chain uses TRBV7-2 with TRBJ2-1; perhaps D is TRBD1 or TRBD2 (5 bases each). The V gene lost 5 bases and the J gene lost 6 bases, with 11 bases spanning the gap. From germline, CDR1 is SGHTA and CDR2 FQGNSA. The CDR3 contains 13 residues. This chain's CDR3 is CASSLGTPNEQFF. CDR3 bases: TGTGCCAGCAGCCTAGGGACGCCCAATGAGCAGTTCTTC. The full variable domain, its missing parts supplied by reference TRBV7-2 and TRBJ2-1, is GAGVSQSPSNKVTEKGKDVELRCDPISGHTALYWYRQSLGQGLEFLIYFQGNSAPDKSGLPSDRFSAERTGGSVSTLTIQRTQQEDSAVYLCASSLGTPNEQFFGPGTRLTVL.

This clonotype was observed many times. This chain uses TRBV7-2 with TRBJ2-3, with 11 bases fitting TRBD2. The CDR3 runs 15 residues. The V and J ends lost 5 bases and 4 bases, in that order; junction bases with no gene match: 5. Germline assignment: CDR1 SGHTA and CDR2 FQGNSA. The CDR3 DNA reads TGTGCCAGCAGCCCACTAGCGGGGGTCGCAGATACGCAGTATTTT. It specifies CASSPLAGVADTQYF.

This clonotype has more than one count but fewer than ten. The CDR3 spells CASSVDGEYEQYF. CDR3 DNA: TGCGCCAGCAGCGTGGACGGAGAATACGAGCAGTACTTC. The chain has TRBV10-2 and TRBJ2-7; D not certain. V lost 6 bases, J lost 4 bases, and 13 bases lay in between. CDR1 is WSHSY and CDR2 is SAAADI in the germline V gene. This CDR3 has 13 residues.

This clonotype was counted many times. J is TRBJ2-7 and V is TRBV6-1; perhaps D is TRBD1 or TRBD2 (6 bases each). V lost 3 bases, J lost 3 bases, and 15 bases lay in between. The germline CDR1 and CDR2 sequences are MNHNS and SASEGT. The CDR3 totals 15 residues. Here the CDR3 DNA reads TGTGCCAGCAGTGAGGAGCCTAGGGGGGACTACGAGCAGTACTTC. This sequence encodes CASSEEPRGDYEQYF.

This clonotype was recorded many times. The DNA of the CDR3 is TGTGCCAGCAGCACGACAGGCCGAGTCGGCTACACCTTC. It codes for CASSTTGRVGYTF. V gene TRBV7-9 combines with J gene TRBJ1-2, with a tentative D call TRBD1 (6 bases). V lost 5 bases to trimming and J lost 8 bases, with 15 bases between them. The CDR3 totals 13 residues. CDR1 is SEHNR, CDR2 FQNEAQ, per germline (reference sequence).

The CDR3 is CASSAGGYGGRAGNEQFF. The CDR3 DNA follows: TGTGCCAGCAGCGCCGGGGGGTATGGCGGGAGGGCGGGCAATGAGCAGTTCTTC. The chain joins TRBV5-8 to TRBJ2-1; 9 bases are a match to TRBD2. The J segment lost 6 bases and the V segment lost 4 bases, leaving 17 bases of the junction unmatched. In germline, CDR1 is SGHTS, CDR2 YDEGEE. The CDR3 is 18 amino acids.

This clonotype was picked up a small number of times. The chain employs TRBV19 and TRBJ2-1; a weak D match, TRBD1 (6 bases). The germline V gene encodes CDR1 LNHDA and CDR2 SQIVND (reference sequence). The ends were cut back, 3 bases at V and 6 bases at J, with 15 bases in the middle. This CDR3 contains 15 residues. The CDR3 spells CASSIRWTAPNEQFF. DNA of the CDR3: TGTGCCAGTAGTATTCGGTGGACAGCCCCCAATGAGCAGTTCTTC.

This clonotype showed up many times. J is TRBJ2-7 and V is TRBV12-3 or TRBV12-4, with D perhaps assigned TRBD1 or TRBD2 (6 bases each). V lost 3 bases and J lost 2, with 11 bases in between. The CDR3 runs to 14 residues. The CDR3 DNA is TGTGCCAGCAGTTTGAGGGGGGCCGCCTACGAGCAGTACTTC. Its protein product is CASSLRGAAYEQYF.

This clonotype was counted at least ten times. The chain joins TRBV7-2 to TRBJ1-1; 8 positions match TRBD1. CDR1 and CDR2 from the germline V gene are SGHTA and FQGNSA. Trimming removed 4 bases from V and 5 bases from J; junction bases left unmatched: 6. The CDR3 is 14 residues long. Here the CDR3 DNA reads TGTGCCAGCAGCTCGTCAGGGGGCGGGACTGAAGCTTTCTTT. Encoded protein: CASSSSGGGTEAFF.

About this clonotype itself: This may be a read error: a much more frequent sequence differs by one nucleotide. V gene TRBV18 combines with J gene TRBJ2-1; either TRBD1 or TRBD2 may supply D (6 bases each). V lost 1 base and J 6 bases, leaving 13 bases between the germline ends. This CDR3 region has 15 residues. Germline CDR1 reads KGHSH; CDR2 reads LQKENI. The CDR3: CASSPLIKGGNEQFF. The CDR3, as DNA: TGTGCCAGCTCACCACTCATAAAGGGGGGCAATGAGCAGTTCTTC.

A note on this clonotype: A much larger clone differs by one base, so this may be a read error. As DNA, the CDR3 is TGTGTCAGCAGCTCGCGTGGGAGCACAGATACGCAGTATTTT. Residues: CVSSSRGSTDTQYF. V gene TRBV7-6 combines with J gene TRBJ2-3, with no clear D. This CDR3 is built from 14 residues. CDR1 is SGHVS, CDR2 FNYEAQ, per germline.

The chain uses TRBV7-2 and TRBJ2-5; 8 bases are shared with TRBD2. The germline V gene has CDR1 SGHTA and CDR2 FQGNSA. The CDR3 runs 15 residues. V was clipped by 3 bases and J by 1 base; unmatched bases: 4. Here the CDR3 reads CASSFGGGLQETQYF. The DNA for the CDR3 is TGTGCCAGCAGCTTTGGCGGGGGGCTCCAAGAGACCCAGTACTTC.

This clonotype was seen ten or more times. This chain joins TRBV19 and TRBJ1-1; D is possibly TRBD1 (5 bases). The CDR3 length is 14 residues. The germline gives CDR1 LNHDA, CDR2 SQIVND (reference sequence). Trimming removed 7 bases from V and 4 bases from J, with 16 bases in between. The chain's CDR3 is CASTDGRRGTEAFF. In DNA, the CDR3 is TGTGCCAGTACCGATGGACGGAGGGGCACTGAAGCTTTCTTT. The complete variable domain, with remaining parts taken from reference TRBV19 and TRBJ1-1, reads DGGITQSPKYLFRKEGQNVTLSCEQNLNHDAMYWYRQDPGQGLRLIYYSQIVNDFQKGDIAEGYSVSREKKESFPLTVTSAQKNPTAFYLCASTDGRRGTEAFFGQGTRLTVV.

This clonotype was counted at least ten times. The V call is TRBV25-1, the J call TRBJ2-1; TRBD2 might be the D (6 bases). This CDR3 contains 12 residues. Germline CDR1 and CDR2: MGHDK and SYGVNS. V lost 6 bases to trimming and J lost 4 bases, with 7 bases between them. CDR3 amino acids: CASRGGYNEQFF. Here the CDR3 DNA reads TGTGCCAGCAGGGGGGGATACAATGAGCAGTTCTTC.

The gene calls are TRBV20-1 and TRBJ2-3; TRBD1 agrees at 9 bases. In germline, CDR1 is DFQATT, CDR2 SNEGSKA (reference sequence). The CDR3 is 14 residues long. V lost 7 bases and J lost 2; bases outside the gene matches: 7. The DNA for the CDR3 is TGCAGTGTCCCACAGGGGGCCGTCACAGATACGCAGTATTTT. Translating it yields CSVPQGAVTDTQYF.

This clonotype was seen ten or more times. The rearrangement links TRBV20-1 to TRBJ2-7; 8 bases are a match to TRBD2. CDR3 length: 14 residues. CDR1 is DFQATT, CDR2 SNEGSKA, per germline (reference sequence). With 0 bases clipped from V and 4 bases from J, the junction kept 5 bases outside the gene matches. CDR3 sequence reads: CSARDGGRTYEQYF. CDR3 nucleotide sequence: TGCAGTGCTAGAGATGGCGGGAGGACTTACGAGCAGTACTTC.

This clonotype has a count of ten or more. CDR3 coding DNA: TGTGCCAGCAGCTCCTCTGGGGCCAACGTCCTGACTTTC. As protein: CASSSSGANVLTF. The chain links TRBV7-3 to TRBJ2-6; no clear D gene. Trimming cost V 4 bases and J 0 bases, with 1 base left between them. CDR3 length equals 13 residues. CDR1 and CDR2 from the germline V gene are SGHTA and FQGTGA.

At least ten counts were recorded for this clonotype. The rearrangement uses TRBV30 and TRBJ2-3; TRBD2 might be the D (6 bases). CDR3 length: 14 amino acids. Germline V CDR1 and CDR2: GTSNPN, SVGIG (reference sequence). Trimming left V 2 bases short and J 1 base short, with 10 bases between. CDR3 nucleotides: TGTGCCTGGAGTACGACGGGAGGCACAGATACGCAGTATTTT. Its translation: CAWSTTGGTDTQYF. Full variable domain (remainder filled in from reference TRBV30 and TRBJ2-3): SQTIHQWPATLVQPVGSPLSLECTVEGTSNPNLYWYRQAAGRGLQLLFYSVGIGQISSEVPQNLSASRPQDRQFILSSKKLLLSDSGFYLCAWSTTGGTDTQYFGPGTRLTVL.

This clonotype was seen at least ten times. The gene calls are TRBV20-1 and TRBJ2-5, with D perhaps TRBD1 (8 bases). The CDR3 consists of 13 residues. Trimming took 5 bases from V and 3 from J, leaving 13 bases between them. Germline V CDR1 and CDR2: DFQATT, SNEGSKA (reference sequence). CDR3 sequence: CSALQGGEETQYF. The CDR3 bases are TGCAGTGCTTTACAGGGGGGGGAAGAGACCCAGTACTTC.

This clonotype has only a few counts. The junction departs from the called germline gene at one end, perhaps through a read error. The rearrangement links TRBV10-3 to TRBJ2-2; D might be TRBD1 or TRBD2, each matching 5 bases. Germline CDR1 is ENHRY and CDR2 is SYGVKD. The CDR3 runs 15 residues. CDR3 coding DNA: TGTGCCATCAGTGAGACCGGGGCCGACACCGAGGAGCTGTTTTTT. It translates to CAISETGADTEELFF.

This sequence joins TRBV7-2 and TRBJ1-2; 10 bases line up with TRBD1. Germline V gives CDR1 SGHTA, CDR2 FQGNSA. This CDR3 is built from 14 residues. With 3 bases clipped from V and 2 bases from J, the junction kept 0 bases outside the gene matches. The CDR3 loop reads CASSLTGGNYGYTF. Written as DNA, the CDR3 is TGTGCCAGCAGCTTGACAGGGGGCAACTATGGCTACACCTTC.

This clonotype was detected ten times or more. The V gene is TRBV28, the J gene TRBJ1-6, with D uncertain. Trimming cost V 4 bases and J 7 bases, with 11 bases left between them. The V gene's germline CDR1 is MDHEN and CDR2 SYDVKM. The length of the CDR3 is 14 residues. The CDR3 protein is CASSYEQINSPLHF. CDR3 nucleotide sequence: TGTGCCAGCAGTTATGAGCAGATAAATTCACCCCTCCACTTT. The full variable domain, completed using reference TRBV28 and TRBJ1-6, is DVKVTQSSRYLVKRTGEKVFLECVQDMDHENMFWYRQDPGLGLRLIYFSYDVKMKEKGDIPEGYSVSREKKERFSLILESASTNQTSMYLCASSYEQINSPLHFGNGTRLTVT.